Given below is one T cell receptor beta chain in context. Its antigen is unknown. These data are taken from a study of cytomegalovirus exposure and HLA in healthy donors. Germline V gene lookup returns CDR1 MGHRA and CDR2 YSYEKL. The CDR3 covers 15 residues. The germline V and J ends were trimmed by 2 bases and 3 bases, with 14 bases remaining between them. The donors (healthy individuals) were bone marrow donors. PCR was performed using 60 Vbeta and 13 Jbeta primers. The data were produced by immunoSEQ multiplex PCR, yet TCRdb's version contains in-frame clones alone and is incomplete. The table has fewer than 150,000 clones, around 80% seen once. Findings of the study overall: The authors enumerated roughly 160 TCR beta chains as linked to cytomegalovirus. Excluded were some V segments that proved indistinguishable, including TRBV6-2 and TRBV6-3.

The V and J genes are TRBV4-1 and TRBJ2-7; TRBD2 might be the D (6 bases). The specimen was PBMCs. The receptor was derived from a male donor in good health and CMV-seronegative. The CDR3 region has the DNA TGCGCCAGCAGCCAACGAGACGGGACTTACTACGAGCAGTACTTC. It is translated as CASSQRDGTYYEQYF.